This TCR beta chain was documented in a study of blood T cells in healthy people across ages. This CDR3 spans 15 amino acids. The V end was cut by 4 bases, the J end by 0 bases, with 14 bases between. Germline V gives CDR1 SGDLS, CDR2 YYNGEE. A second roughly 6 to 11 cycle PCR used barcoded and J-beta primers. Each CDR3 protein gets one entry after TCRdb re-called the 5' RACE reads with MiXCR. In the table there are around 940,000 distinct CDR3 sequences, 51% of which are singletons. This clonotype has only a few counts. The receptor was isolated from a woman in her sixties or seventies in good health. The sample taken for sequencing was blood. This sequence joins TRBV9 and TRBJ2-7; D not certain. The CDR3 DNA follows: TGTGCCAGCAGCCCCCAGGCCCTTCCCTCCTACGAGCAGTACTTC. It codes for CASSPQALPSYEQYF.